This entry describes one TCR beta chain. Its matching antigen is unknown. This entry comes from a study of shared clonotypes between healthy human individuals. Findings and caveats of the study: Naive CD4 clonotypes overlapped across several donors at approximately 5.5%. The diversity represented, both genetic and in exposure history, was limited by few donors.

V was cut by 7 bases and J by 6 bases, with 16 bases left in between. Germline assignment: CDR1 MNHEY and CDR2 SVGAGI. The CDR3 spans 13 residues. The method was immunoSEQ multiplex PCR; TCRdb's version includes in-frame clones alone and lacks a portion of them. The profile shows 2 million to 2.5 million clones, roughly 95% of them singletons. Cells designated naive CD8 were CD45RO-negative and were positively selected for CCR7, with terminally differentiated effector memory CD45RA+ cells excluded. This chain uses TRBV6-5 with TRBJ2-7; D is uncertain. The clonotype was recovered from a man between 18 and 35 years old in good health. The sample taken for sequencing was naive CD8+ T cells sorted from blood. For the CDR3, the DNA is TGTGCCAGCACTTTAGGAATCTCGGTCGAGCAGTACTTC. The encoded protein is CASTLGISVEQYF.